Sequencing of this T cell receptor beta chain was carried out in a study of T cell responses to AZD1222 COVID-19 vaccine. The count of this clone is one. Some clones are missing from TCRdb's copy, which holds only in-frame ones; the method was immunoSEQ multiplex PCR. The sample comprises some 140,000 clones, around 90% of which are singletons, and approximately 20% rests with the top ten. The sequences come from peripheral blood, collected on day 0 of AZD1222 vaccination. This TCR was sampled from an adult in good health.

The CDR3 here is CASSRGLAGGTYNEQFF. CDR3 in DNA: TGCGCCAGCAGCCGGGGACTAGCGGGGGGTACCTACAATGAGCAGTTCTTC. This chain links TRBV5-1 with TRBJ2-1, with 15 positions matching TRBD2. CDR1 is SGHRS and CDR2 is YFSETQ in the germline V gene. V dropped 4 bases and J dropped 2; count of bases not matched to a gene: 4. This CDR3 has 17 residues.